This TCR beta chain was recovered during a study of PD-1 and CTLA-4 blockade in melanoma. V shed 0 bases, J shed 0 bases, and the junction held 5 bases outside the gene matches. Germline loops: CDR1 MGHRA, CDR2 YSYEKL. CDR3 length equals 17 residues. Measured with immunoSEQ multiplex PCR; TCRdb has only the in-frame clones, and not every one. The sample carries 25,000 to 35,000 clones, 85% to 90% recorded once. Source: CD8+ T cells from peripheral blood, taken before anti-PD-1 treatment. J is TRBJ2-1 and V is TRBV4-1, with TRBD2 identical over 7 bases. The clonotype originates from a human donor with melanoma. The CDR3 reads CASSQEVGGSSYNEQFF. The CDR3 DNA sequence: TGCGCCAGCAGCCAAGAGGTGGGAGGGAGCTCCTACAATGAGCAGTTCTTC.